This T cell receptor (beta chain) was profiled in a study of read filtering for tumor transcriptome and immune sequencing. Study information: Per sample, TCR-region reads ranged about 4 to 11 million by IR-seq, roughly 85 to 1273 by RNA-seq. Study-wide results and limits: This fraction held mixed bone marrow immune cells after CD138-negative sorting.

From 300 to 450 ng of RNA, a library with molecular barcoded alpha/delta and beta/gamma adaptors was made. TCRdb reanalysed the reads using MiXCR and keeps one entry per CDR3 protein. The repertoire consists of over 45,000 distinct CDR3 sequences, with 20% to 25% occurring once and the leading ten covering about 17%. Sampling of bone marrow took place during active disease in every patient. This clonotype has at least ten counts. What it recognizes is unknown. This TCR was recovered from a donor aged 40 or older with multiple myeloma. The sequenced sample consisted of a population of CD138-negative cells sorted from bone marrow.

CDR3 sequence reads: CASSQSTVVPREQFF. CDR3 nucleotide sequence: TGTGCCAGCAGCCAATCAACAGTAGTGCCGAGGGAGCAGTTCTTC. This chain uses TRBV27 with TRBJ2-1; D gene ambiguous. The V end was cut by 6 bases, the J end by 10 bases, with 22 bases between. This CDR3 contains 15 residues. The germline CDR1 and CDR2 sequences are MNHEY and SMNVEV (reference sequence).